The 16 T cell receptor beta chains in this list originate from one sample, sequenced in a study of T cells after yellow fever vaccination. Using its own MiXCR run on the 5' RACE reads, TCRdb lists one record per CDR3 protein. This table has around 250,000 distinct CDR3 sequences, roughly 4.8% appearing once. The material was CD4+ T cells sorted from PBMCs, obtained on the day of the yellow fever booster vaccination. The receptor set was obtained from a man between 18 and 35 years old who received the YFV17D yellow fever vaccine.

The chain links TRBV2 to TRBJ2-7; 8 bases agree with TRBD1. V lost 7 bases, J lost 6 bases, and 5 bases stayed unmatched. Germline CDR1 SNHLY, CDR2 FYNNEI. CDR3 length: 12 residues. CDR3 protein: CASTEQGGEQYF. Here the CDR3 DNA reads TGTGCCAGCACAGAACAGGGGGGCGAGCAGTACTTC.

This clonotype was observed at least ten times. The rearrangement joins TRBV5-1 to TRBJ2-5, with D unresolved. This CDR3 contains 13 residues. The germline CDR1 and CDR2 sequences are SGHRS and YFSETQ. V was cut by 0 bases and J by 5 bases, with 8 bases left in between. The CDR3 DNA is TGCGCCAGCAGCTTGGCCAAAGAGGAGACCCAGTACTTC. Its protein is CASSLAKEETQYF.

This clonotype has only a few counts. V is TRBV9 and J is TRBJ1-3; no reliable D call. This CDR3 has 15 amino acids. CDR1 SGDLS and CDR2 YYNGEE come from the germline V gene. Trimming cost V 0 bases and J 0 bases, with 7 bases left between them. The CDR3 nucleotides read TGTGCCAGCAGCGTAGGAGGAACCTCTGGAAACACCATATATTTT. This gives the protein CASSVGGTSGNTIYF.

This clonotype has a handful of counts. This chain connects TRBV5-1 to TRBJ2-1; 14 bases align to TRBD2. Per the germline V gene, CDR1 is SGHRS and CDR2 is YFSETQ. This CDR3 contains 19 residues. The J segment lost 1 base and the V segment lost 3 bases, leaving 9 bases of the junction unmatched. CDR3 DNA: TGCGCCAGCAGCTCGATTGGGACTAGCGGGGGAGCGTCCTACAATGAGCAGTTCTTC. It translates to CASSSIGTSGGASYNEQFF.

The chain is built from TRBV29-1 and TRBJ2-3; D not certain. This CDR3 comprises 13 residues. Germline V lookup: CDR1 SQVTM, CDR2 ANQGSEA. Trimming cost V 5 bases and J 0 bases, with 9 bases left between them. The CDR3 region has the DNA TGCAGCGTTCCGTTGAGTAGCACAGATACGCAGTATTTT. This sequence encodes CSVPLSSTDTQYF.

The V gene is TRBV7-2, the J gene TRBJ2-5; 7 bases align to TRBD2. The CDR3 spans 14 residues. CDR1 SGHTA and CDR2 FQGNSA come from the germline V gene. The J segment lost 5 bases and the V segment lost 5 bases, leaving 8 bases of the junction unmatched. CDR3 DNA: TGTGCCAGCAGCCGATCTAGCGGTTCGGAGACCCAGTACTTC. Translated: CASSRSSGSETQYF.

This clonotype came up many times. The V call is TRBV7-3, the J call TRBJ2-1; 7 bases are shared with TRBD1. The CDR3 loop spans 12 amino acids. Germline-derived CDR1 and CDR2 are SGHTA and FQGTGA. The junction had 2 bases not matched to a gene; V was cut back by 5 bases and J by 7 bases. CDR3 bases: TGTGCCAGCAGCCAACAGGGGAATGAGCAGTTCTTC. Translation gives CASSQQGNEQFF.

The chain joins TRBV18 to TRBJ1-2; D uncertain. The CDR3 covers 14 residues. The germline CDR1 and CDR2 sequences are KGHSH and LQKENI. V was shortened by 2 bases and J by 7 bases, with 14 bases between the two germline ends. The CDR3 spells CASSPAPEPVGYTF. CDR3 coding DNA: TGTGCCAGCTCACCAGCCCCGGAGCCAGTTGGCTACACCTTC.

To note about this clonotype: One end of the junction is discordant with germline, which a read error may explain. The J gene is TRBJ2-1, the V gene TRBV7-7; 12 bases match TRBD1. In germline, CDR1 is SSHAT, CDR2 FNYEAQ (reference sequence). The length of the CDR3 is 15 residues. For the CDR3, the DNA is TGTGCTAGCAGCATCGGGACAGGGGGCAGCGATGAGCAGTTCTTC. It translates to CASSIGTGGSDEQFF.

V usage is TRBV12-3 or TRBV12-4 and J usage is TRBJ1-6, with TRBD1 matching 7 bases. With 9 bases clipped from V and 8 bases from J, the junction kept 10 bases outside the gene matches. This CDR3 is 14 amino acids long. The CDR3 loop is CARHLRDRDSPLHF. The DNA of the CDR3 is TGTGCCAGACATTTGAGGGACAGAGATTCACCCCTCCACTTT.

This clonotype was seen ten or more times. The chain carries TRBV4-3 and TRBJ2-2, with D perhaps matching TRBD1 (6 bases). Germline V gene sequence: CDR1 LGHNA, CDR2 YSLEER. The CDR3 is 15 amino acids. V gave up 4 bases and J gave up 5 bases, with 14 bases separating them. CDR3 sequence (DNA): TGCGCCAGCAGCCCGCAAGTTCAGGGGACCGGGGAGCTGTTTTTT. This sequence encodes CASSPQVQGTGELFF.

This clonotype showed up many times. The chain carries TRBV4-2 and TRBJ1-2; possibly TRBD1 for D (5 bases). The V gene's germline CDR1 is LGHNA and CDR2 YNFKEQ. The CDR3 contains 15 residues. V was clipped by 0 bases and J by 8 bases, with 16 bases between them. The CDR3 here is CASSQDRALGLGYTF. Here the CDR3 DNA reads TGTGCCAGCAGCCAAGACAGGGCCCTGGGCCTGGGCTACACCTTC.

This clonotype was observed many times. The chain links TRBV29-1 to TRBJ1-1; the D gene is possibly TRBD1 (5 bases). Between the trimmed V and J ends, which lost 7 bases and 4 bases, there was a span of 10 bases. Germline V gene data show CDR1 as SQVTM and CDR2 as ANQGSEA. CDR3 length equals 11 residues. In nucleotides, the CDR3 is TGCAGCGCCTGTGGGGGCACTGAAGCTTTCTTT. Protein product: CSACGGTEAFF.

The table lists this clonotype with many counts. The rearrangement joins TRBV7-6 to TRBJ1-3, with no clear D. The CDR3 sequence is 15 residues long. CDR1 and CDR2 (germline): SGHVS, FNYEAQ. V was cut by 5 bases and J by 5 bases, with 16 bases left in between. The CDR3 loop reads CASSPMTGNRNTIYF. CDR3 DNA sequence: TGTGCCAGCAGCCCAATGACCGGAAACCGAAACACCATATATTTT.

CDR3 protein: CASSHGRDTQYF. The DNA for the CDR3 is TGCGCCAGCAGCCACGGACGGGATACGCAGTATTTT. This sequence joins TRBV5-1 and TRBJ2-3; D not resolved. The CDR3 is made up of 12 amino acids. Germline loops: CDR1 SGHRS, CDR2 YFSETQ. Trimming cost V 4 bases and J 6 bases, with 9 bases left between them. The full variable domain, its missing parts supplied by reference TRBV5-1 and TRBJ2-3, is KAGVTQTPRYLIKTRGQQVTLSCSPISGHRSVSWYQQTPGQGLQFLFEYFSETQRNKGNFPGRFSGRQFSNSRSEMNVSTLELGDSALYLCASSHGRDTQYFGPGTRLTVL.

This clonotype was recorded many times. This chain uses TRBV7-9 with TRBJ2-7; no reliable D call. This CDR3 has 13 residues. The germline CDR1 and CDR2 sequences are SEHNR and FQNEAQ (reference sequence). V lost 6 bases and J lost 5, with 14 bases in between. CDR3 residues: CASRFLLSDEQYV. The CDR3 DNA sequence: TGTGCCAGCAGGTTTCTCCTCTCAGACGAGCAGTACGTC.